The 12 T cell receptor beta chains below were found in one sample sequenced in a study of T cell responses to AZD1222 COVID-19 vaccine (dated by TCRdb to the early 2020s). Receptor amplification or capture employed the immunoSEQ multiplex PCR assay. TCRdb mirrors the immuneACCESS table, restricted to in-frame sequences. Some clones are absent from its copies; in checked studies, under half trace to an unresolved V gene, and the reason for the others is unknown. The sample yields about 140,000 clones; approximately 93% were counted once. The ten largest clones add up to approximately 0.96% of the sample. Sample time point, as interpreted from the label and publication: baseline before first vaccination. The treatment or condition label corresponds to: meningococcal conjugate vaccine given as trial control. Specimen: peripheral blood, collected on day 0 of MenACWY control vaccination. Every receptor here comes from an adult in good health.

This rearrangement joins TRBV28 to TRBJ1-5; D gene ambiguous. V was pared by 3 bases and J by 4 bases, with 13 bases between. There are 15 residues in the CDR3. Germline assignment: CDR1 MDHEN and CDR2 SYDVKM. Written as DNA, the CDR3 is TGTGCCAGCAGTTTCATAAGGGTTGTGAATCAGCCCCAGCATTTT. It is translated as CASSFIRVVNQPQHF.

The genes are TRBV27 and TRBJ1-6; tentative D call: TRBD1 (6 bases). Germline V gene data show CDR1 as MNHEY and CDR2 as SMNVEV (reference sequence). V lost 5 bases, J lost 2 bases, and 16 bases lay in between. The CDR3 is made up of 17 amino acids. In DNA, the CDR3 is TGTGCCAGCAGTCTGGGGGCAGCACCAACCTATAATTCACCCCTCCACTTT. Translation gives CASSLGAAPTYNSPLHF.

J is TRBJ1-1 and V is TRBV9; no clear D gene. V was clipped by 4 bases and J by 3 bases, with 10 bases between them. Germline values: CDR1 SGDLS, CDR2 YYNGEE. The CDR3 has 13 amino acids. The CDR3 coding sequence is TGTGCCAGCAGCCTTCTCCGACACACTGAAGCTTTCTTT. It is translated as CASSLLRHTEAFF.

The rearrangement links TRBV27 to TRBJ1-1; no definite D call. The CDR3 spans 13 residues. Per germline, CDR1 MNHEY and CDR2 SMNVEV (reference sequence). The germline V and J ends were trimmed by 5 bases and 4 bases, with 11 bases remaining between them. CDR3 region: CASSKRTGTEAFF. The CDR3 bases are TGTGCCAGCAGTAAACGGACGGGCACTGAAGCTTTCTTT.

The chain uses TRBV18 and TRBJ2-2; TRBD2 agrees at 9 bases. The V gene's germline CDR1 is KGHSH and CDR2 LQKENI. The CDR3 is 16 residues long. V was clipped by 2 bases and J by 5 bases; unmatched bases: 6. CDR3 amino acids: CASSPLVAGETGELFF. CDR3 DNA sequence: TGTGCCAGCTCACCATTAGTAGCGGGAGAAACCGGGGAGCTGTTTTTT. The full variable domain, rest sourced from reference TRBV18 and TRBJ2-2, is NAGVMQNPRHLVRRRGQEARLRCSPMKGHSHVYWYRQLPEEGLKFMVYLQKENIIDESGMPKERFSAEFPKEGPSILRIQQVVRGDSAAYFCASSPLVAGETGELFFGEGSRLTVL.

V usage is TRBV28 and J usage is TRBJ1-2; tentative D call: TRBD1 (5 bases). The CDR3 totals 17 residues. V lost 5 bases to trimming and J lost 8 bases, with 27 bases between them. Germline loops: CDR1 MDHEN, CDR2 SYDVKM. The CDR3 region has the DNA TGTGCCAGCAGTATCATCCCCCGGACGGGGGAAGTATCGGGCTACACCTTC. It specifies CASSIIPRTGEVSGYTF.

The chain has TRBV4-2 and TRBJ2-1; tentative D call: TRBD2 (5 bases). V was shortened by 1 base and J by 7 bases, with 14 bases between the two germline ends. Germline V lookup: CDR1 LGHNA, CDR2 YNFKEQ. This CDR3 has 15 amino acids. The DNA for the CDR3 is TGTGCCAGCAGCCAAGCGGTCGGGGAACGTAATGAGCAGTTCTTC. Encoded protein: CASSQAVGERNEQFF.

A few counts support this clone. The chain recombines TRBV4-1 with TRBJ2-3, with D uncertain. The CDR3 covers 15 residues. From germline, CDR1 is MGHRA and CDR2 YSYEKL. V was pared by 4 bases and J by 4 bases, with 15 bases between. DNA of the CDR3: TGCGCCAGCAGCCCCCACGGGTCCCCCGCAGATACGCAGTATTTT. Its translation is CASSPHGSPADTQYF.

This clone is a singleton in its sample. The V gene is TRBV28, the J gene TRBJ1-2; maybe TRBD1 (5 bases). The germline CDR1 and CDR2 sequences are MDHEN and SYDVKM. The CDR3 spans 15 residues. V lost 6 bases and J 2 bases, leaving 16 bases between the germline ends. In nucleotides, the CDR3 is TGTGCCAGCAGATTTACAGGTACCGCAAACTATGGCTACACCTTC. It encodes CASRFTGTANYGYTF.

The rearrangement joins TRBV3-1 (or the pseudogene TRBV3-2) to TRBJ2-7; 8 nucleotides agree with TRBD1. CDR3 length equals 13 residues. Germline V lookup: CDR1 LGHDT, CDR2 YNNKEL (reference sequence). V shed 4 bases and J 1 base; nucleotides not matched to a gene: 0. The CDR3 region has the DNA TGTGCCAGCAGCCGGACAGGGTCCTACGAGCAGTACTTC. This codes for CASSRTGSYEQYF.

The chain has TRBV6-5 and TRBJ2-3, with D maybe TRBD1 (5 bases). This CDR3 is 13 amino acids long. V was clipped by 6 bases and J by 0 bases, with 7 bases between them. Germline CDR1 MNHEY, CDR2 SVGAGI. The CDR3 spells CASRTASTDTQYF. CDR3 nucleotides: TGTGCCAGCAGGACAGCTAGCACAGATACGCAGTATTTT.

The chain uses TRBV6-5 and TRBJ1-1; D uncertain. Between the trimmed V and J ends, which lost 0 bases and 1 base, there was a span of 6 bases. CDR1 is MNHEY and CDR2 is SVGAGI in the germline V gene. The CDR3 sequence is 14 residues long. The CDR3, as DNA: TGTGCCAGCAGTTACTCAGAGCCGAACACTGAAGCTTTCTTT. Protein sequence: CASSYSEPNTEAFF.